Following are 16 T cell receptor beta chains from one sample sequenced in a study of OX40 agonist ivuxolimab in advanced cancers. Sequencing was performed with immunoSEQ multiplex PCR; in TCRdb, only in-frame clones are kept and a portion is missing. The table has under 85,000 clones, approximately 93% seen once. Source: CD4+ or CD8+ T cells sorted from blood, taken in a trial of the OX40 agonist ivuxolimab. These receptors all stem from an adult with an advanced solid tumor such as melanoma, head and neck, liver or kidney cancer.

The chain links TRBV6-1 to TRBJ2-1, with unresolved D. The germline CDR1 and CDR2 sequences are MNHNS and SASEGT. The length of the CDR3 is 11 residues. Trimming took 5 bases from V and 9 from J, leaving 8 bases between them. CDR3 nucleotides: TGTGCCAGCAGTTACCGTAGTGAGCAGTTCTTC. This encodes CASSYRSEQFF.

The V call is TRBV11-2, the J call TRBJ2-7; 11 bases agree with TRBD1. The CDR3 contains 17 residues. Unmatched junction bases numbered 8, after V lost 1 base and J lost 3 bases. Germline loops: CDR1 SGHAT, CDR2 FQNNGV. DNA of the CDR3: TGTGCCAGCAGCTTAGGTTTGGGGACAGGGGGGGACTACGAGCAGTACTTC. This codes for CASSLGLGTGGDYEQYF. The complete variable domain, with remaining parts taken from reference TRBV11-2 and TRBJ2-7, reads EAGVAQSPRYKIIEKRQSVAFWCNPISGHATLYWYQQILGQGPKLLIQFQNNGVVDDSQLPKDRFSAERLKGVDSTLKIQPAKLEDSAVYLCASSLGLGTGGDYEQYFGPGTRLTVT.

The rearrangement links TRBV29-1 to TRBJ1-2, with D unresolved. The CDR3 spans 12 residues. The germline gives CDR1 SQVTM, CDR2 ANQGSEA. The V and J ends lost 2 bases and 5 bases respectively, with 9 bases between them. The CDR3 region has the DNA TGCAGCGTTGAAAGTCTCCAGTATGGCTACACCTTC. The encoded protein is CSVESLQYGYTF.

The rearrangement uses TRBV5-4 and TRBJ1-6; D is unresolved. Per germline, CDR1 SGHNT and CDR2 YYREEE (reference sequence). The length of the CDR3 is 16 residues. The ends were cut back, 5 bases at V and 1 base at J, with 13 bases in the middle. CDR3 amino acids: CASREDSGSYNSPLHF. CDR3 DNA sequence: TGTGCCAGCAGAGAAGATAGCGGGTCCTATAATTCACCCCTCCACTTT.

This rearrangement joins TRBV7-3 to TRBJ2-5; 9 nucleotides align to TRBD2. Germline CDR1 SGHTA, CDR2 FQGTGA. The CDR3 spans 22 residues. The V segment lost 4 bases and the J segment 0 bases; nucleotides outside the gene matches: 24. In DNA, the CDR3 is TGTGCCAGCAGCTCTAGCGAGGGGACAAGTATTCTAGCGGGGTCGAACCAAGAGACCCAGTACTTC. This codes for CASSSSEGTSILAGSNQETQYF.

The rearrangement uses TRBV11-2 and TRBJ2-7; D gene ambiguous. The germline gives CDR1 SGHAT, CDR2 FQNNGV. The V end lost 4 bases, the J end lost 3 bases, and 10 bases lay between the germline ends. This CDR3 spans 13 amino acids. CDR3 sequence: CASSSPIHYEQYF. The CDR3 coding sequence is TGTGCCAGCAGCTCGCCCATACACTACGAGCAGTACTTC.

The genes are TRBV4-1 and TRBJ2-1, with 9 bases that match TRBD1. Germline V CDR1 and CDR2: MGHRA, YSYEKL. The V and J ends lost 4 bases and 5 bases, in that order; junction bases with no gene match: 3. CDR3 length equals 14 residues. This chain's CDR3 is CASSPGQGHNEQFF. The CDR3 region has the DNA TGCGCCAGCAGCCCGGGACAGGGCCACAATGAGCAGTTCTTC.

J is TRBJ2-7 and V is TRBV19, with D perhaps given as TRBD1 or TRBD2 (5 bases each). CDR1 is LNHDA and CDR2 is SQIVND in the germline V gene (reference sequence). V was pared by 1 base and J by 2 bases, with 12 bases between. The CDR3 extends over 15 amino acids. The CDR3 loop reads CASSIAAGDPYEQYF. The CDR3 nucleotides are TGTGCCAGTAGTATAGCGGCCGGGGACCCCTACGAGCAGTACTTC.

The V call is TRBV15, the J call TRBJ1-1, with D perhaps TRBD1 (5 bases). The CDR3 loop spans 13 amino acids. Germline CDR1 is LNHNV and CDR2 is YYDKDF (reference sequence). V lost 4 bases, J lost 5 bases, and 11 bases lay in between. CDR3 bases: TGTGCCACCAGCACCAGGGTTTATACTGAAGCTTTCTTT. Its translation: CATSTRVYTEAFF.

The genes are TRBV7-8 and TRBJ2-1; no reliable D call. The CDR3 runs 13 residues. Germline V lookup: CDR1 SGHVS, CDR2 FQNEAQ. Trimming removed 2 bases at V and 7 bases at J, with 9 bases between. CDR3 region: CASSLIFGNEQFF. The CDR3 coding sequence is TGTGCCAGCAGCTTAATTTTCGGGAATGAGCAGTTCTTC.

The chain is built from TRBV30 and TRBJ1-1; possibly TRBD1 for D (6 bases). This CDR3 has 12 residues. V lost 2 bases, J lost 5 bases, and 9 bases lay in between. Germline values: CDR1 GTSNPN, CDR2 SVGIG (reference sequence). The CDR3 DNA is TGTGCCTGGAGTCAGGGGTGGACTGAAGCTTTCTTT. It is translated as CAWSQGWTEAFF.

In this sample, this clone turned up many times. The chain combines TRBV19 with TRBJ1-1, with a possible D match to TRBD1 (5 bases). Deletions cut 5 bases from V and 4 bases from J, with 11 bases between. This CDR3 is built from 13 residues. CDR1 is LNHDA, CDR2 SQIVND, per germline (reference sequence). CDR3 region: CASSPGLGTEAFF. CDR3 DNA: TGTGCCAGTAGTCCAGGGCTGGGCACTGAAGCTTTCTTT. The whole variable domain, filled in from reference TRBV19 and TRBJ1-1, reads DGGITQSPKYLFRKEGQNVTLSCEQNLNHDAMYWYRQDPGQGLRLIYYSQIVNDFQKGDIAEGYSVSREKKESFPLTVTSAQKNPTAFYLCASSPGLGTEAFFGQGTRLTVV.

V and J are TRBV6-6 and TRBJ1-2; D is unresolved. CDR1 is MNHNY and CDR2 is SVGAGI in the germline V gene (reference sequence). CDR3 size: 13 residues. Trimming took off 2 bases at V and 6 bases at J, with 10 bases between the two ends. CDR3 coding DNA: TGTGCCAGCAGTTACGGGCAGGCGGATGGCTACACCTTC. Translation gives CASSYGQADGYTF.

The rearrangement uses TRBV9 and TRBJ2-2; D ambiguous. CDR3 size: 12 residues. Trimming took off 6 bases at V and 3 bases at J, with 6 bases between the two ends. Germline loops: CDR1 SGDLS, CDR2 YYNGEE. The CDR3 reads CASNRDTGELFF. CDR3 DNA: TGTGCCAGCAATAGGGACACCGGGGAGCTGTTTTTT.

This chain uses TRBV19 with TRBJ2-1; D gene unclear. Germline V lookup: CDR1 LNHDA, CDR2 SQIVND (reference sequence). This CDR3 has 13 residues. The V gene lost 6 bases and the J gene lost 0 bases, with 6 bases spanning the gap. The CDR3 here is CASSLSSYNEQFF. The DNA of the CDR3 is TGTGCCAGTAGCCTAAGCTCCTACAATGAGCAGTTCTTC.

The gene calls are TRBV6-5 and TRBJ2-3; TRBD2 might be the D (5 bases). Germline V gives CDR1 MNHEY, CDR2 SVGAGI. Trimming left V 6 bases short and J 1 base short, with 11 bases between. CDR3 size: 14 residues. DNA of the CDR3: TGTGCCAGCAGCCCGGAGGCCCGCACAGATACGCAGTATTTT. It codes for CASSPEARTDTQYF.